The clone carrying this TCR beta chain was recorded only once. Its matching antigen is unknown. A much larger clone sits a single nucleotide away, making a read error possible. This entry is derived from a study of tumor and adjacent non-tumor tissue in lung cancer. The overall study: Patients were aged roughly 31 to 76, roughly nine men and a handful of women, stage I to III.

Trimming took off 3 bases at V and 4 bases at J, with 21 bases between the two ends. The CDR3 covers 17 residues. Per germline, CDR1 WSHSY and CDR2 SAAADI. Study results and limitations: Top 100 clones took a larger repertoire share in normal lung. Compared with tumor, normal lung showed significantly lower TCR diversity.

Three rounds of nested PCR, following a modified ARM-PCR protocol, produced the TCRbeta library. TCRdb used MiXCR to reprocess the multiplex PCR reads, holding one entry per CDR3 protein. The sample holds 200,000 to 250,000 distinct CDR3 sequences, about 76% seen once. No cell sorting was done before RNA was extracted from the tissue. Newly diagnosed lung cancer patients had thoracic surgery in China, August–late 2014, without prior chemotherapy. The chain is built from TRBV10-2 and TRBJ2-5, with a tentative D call TRBD2 (6 bases). The TCR sequence derives from a man between 60 and 75 years old with non-small cell lung cancer. Input material: lung tumor tissue. The chain's CDR3 is CASSESEAGRYGETQYF. The CDR3 DNA reads TGCGCCAGCAGTGAATCTGAAGCAGGGAGGTACGGAGAGACCCAGTACTTC.